This T cell receptor (beta chain) derives from a study of Ad26.COV2.S vaccination and SARS-CoV-2 variants. The method was immunoSEQ multiplex PCR; TCRdb's version includes in-frame clones alone and lacks a portion of them. The sample contains 250,000 or so clones, roughly 89% of which appear only once. Regarding treatment: 15 to 20 received Ad26.COV2.S at low or high dose, single or two shots; a few received placebo; per-sample allocation not given. Day 63 after the first injection of vaccine or placebo was the sampling time. The V and J ends lost 1 base and 2 bases respectively, with 7 bases between them. CDR3 size: 14 residues. Germline loops: CDR1 MGHRA, CDR2 YSYEKL.

The sample in question was peripheral blood, obtained in a trial of Ad26.COV2.S vaccine versus placebo. V gene TRBV4-1 combines with J gene TRBJ2-3, with D possibly matching TRBD1 (5 bases). The source is a person between 18 and 60 years old who received the Ad26.COV2.S COVID-19 vaccine or a placebo. The CDR3, as DNA: TGCGCCAGCAGCCAAGTACAGGACACAGATACGCAGTATTTT. It translates to CASSQVQDTDTQYF.